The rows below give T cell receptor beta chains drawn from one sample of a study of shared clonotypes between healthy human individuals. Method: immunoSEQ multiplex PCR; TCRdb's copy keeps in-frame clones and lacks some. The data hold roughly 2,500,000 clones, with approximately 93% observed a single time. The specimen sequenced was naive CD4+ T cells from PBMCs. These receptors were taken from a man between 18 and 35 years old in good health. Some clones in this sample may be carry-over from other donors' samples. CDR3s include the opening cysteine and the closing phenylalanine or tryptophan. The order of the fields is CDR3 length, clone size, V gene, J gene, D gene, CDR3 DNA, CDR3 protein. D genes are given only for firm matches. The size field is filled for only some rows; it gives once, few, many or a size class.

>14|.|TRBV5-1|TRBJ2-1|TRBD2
TGCGCCAGCAGCTTAGCCCTAGCGGGAGAGGAGCAGTTCTTC
CASSLALAGEEQFF
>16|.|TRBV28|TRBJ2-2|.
TGTGCCAGCAGTAGTAAGCGGATCCCGAACACCGGGGAGCTGTTTTTT
CASSSKRIPNTGELFF
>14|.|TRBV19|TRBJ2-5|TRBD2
TGTGCCAGTAGTACGGGACTAGCGGGAAAGACCCAGTACTTC
CASSTGLAGKTQYF
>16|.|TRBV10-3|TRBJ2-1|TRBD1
TGTGCCATCAGTGTCTCGACAGGGCTCCCAGGGAATGAGCAGTTCTTC
CAISVSTGLPGNEQFF
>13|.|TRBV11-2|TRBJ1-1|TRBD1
TGTGCCAGCAGCTTTCGACAGGGCACTGAAGCTTTCTTT
CASSFRQGTEAFF
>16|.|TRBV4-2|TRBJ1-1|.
TGTGCCAGCAGCTTGGGGCGGGGGGGCAGGGCTACTGAAGCTTTCTTT
CASSLGRGGRATEAFF
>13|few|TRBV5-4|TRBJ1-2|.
TGTGCCAGCAGCCGGGACATTACGCGGGGCTACACCTTC
CASSRDITRGYTF
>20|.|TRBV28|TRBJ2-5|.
TGTGCCAGCAGCCCCGAAGGGGACTACGGACAGTCGTACTCCCCAAAGACCCAGTACTTC
CASSPEGDYGQSYSPKTQYF
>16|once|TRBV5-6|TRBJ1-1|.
TGTGCCAGCAGCTTGGGTCGGTTACAGGTGAACACTGAAGCTTTCTTT
CASSLGRLQVNTEAFF
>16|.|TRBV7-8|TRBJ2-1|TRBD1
TGTGCCAGCAGCTTAGTTTACAGGGGCCCTCACAATGAGCAGTTCTTC
CASSLVYRGPHNEQFF
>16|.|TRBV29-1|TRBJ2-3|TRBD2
TGCAGCGCGAACCCGAGCGGGAGTAGAGTGGCAGATACGCAGTATTTT
CSANPSGSRVADTQYF
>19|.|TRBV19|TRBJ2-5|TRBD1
TGTGCCAGTAGTATTTCGGCGGGACAGGGCCCCAGGAGCCGGGAGACCCAGTACTTC
CASSISAGQGPRSRETQYF
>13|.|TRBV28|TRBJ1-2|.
TGTGCCAGCAGTTTACCCACGGCCTATGGCTACACCTTC
CASSLPTAYGYTF
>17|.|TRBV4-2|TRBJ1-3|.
TGTGCCAGCAGCCAAGTTCCTGAGCCAAGATCTGGAAACACCATATATTTT
CASSQVPEPRSGNTIYF
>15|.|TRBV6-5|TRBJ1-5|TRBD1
TGTGCCAGCAGTTACTCCGGGACAGAGGGGCAGCCCCAGCATTTT
CASSYSGTEGQPQHF
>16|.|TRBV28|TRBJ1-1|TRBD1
TGTGCCAGCAGGTTCACTCAGGGGGCAAGTGAGGCTGAAGCTTTCTTT
CASRFTQGASEAEAFF
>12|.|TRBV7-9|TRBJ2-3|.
TGTGCCAGCAGCGCAGCCGGAGATACGCAGTATTTT
CASSAAGDTQYF
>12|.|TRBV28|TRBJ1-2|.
TGTGCCAGCAAGGGGCTAAACTATGGCTACACCTTC
CASKGLNYGYTF
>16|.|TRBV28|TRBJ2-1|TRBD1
TGTGCCAGCAGTTCCTCGACAGGGAGCTCCTACAATGAGCAGTTCTTC
CASSSSTGSSYNEQFF
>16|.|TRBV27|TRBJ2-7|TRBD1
TGTGCCAGCAGTCCTCCCCCCGGGACAGGGTACTACGAGCAGTACTTC
CASSPPPGTGYYEQYF
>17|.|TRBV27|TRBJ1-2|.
TGTGCCAGCAGCGCCCGTCGGGCCTCTCAAGGTCACTATGGCTACACCTTC
CASSARRASQGHYGYTF
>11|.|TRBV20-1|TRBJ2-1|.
TGCAGTGCTCTGGCGACAAATGAGCAGTTCTTC
CSALATNEQFF
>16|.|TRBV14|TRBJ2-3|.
TGTGCCAGCAGACACTCGTGGGACACAGACACAGATACGCAGTATTTT
CASRHSWDTDTDTQYF
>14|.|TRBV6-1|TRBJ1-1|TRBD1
TGTGCCAGCACTGAACAGGGGGGAGTCACTGAAGCTTTCTTT
CASTEQGGVTEAFF
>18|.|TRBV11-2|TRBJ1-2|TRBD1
TGTGCCAGCAGCTTAGATCTCCCTAGGGGACAGACTAACTATGGCTACACCTTC
CASSLDLPRGQTNYGYTF
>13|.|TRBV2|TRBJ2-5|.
TGTGCCAGCAGTCCGCAGGGGATCGAGACCCAGTACTTC
CASSPQGIETQYF
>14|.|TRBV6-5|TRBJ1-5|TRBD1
TGTGCCAGCAGCCCGCGACAGGGAGGTCAGCCCCAGCATTTT
CASSPRQGGQPQHF
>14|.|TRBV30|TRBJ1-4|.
TGTGCCTGGAGTCCATTACCTGGGGGTGAAAAACTGTTTTTT
CAWSPLPGGEKLFF
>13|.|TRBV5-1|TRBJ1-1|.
TGCGCCAGCAGACTGGAGGGGTACACTGAAGCTTTCTTT
CASRLEGYTEAFF
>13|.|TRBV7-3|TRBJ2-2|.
TGTGCCAGCAGCTTTATATCCACCGGGGAGCTGTTTTTT
CASSFISTGELFF
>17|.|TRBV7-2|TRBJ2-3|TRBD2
TGTGCCAGCAGCCTAAGGGCTAGCGGAGTTAGCACAGATACGCAGTATTTT
CASSLRASGVSTDTQYF
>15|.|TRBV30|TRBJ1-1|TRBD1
TGTGCCTGGAGAGAGACTGGGACAGGGTCTCACAAAGCTTTCTTT
CAWRETGTGSHKAFF
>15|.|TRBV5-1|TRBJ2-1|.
TGCGCCAGCAGCTTGGCGGTTAGCGGCCGCCTTGAGCAGTTCTTC
CASSLAVSGRLEQFF
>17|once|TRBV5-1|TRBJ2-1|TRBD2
TGCGCCAGCAGCTTGCGTTCTAGCGGGAGCTGGTACAATGAGCAGTTCTTC
CASSLRSSGSWYNEQFF
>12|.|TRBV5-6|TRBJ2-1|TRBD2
TGTGCCAGCAGGGGACTATTCAATGAGCAGTTCTTC
CASRGLFNEQFF
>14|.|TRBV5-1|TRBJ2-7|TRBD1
TGCGCCAGTGGTCTCCAGGGGGACCCCTACGAGCAGTACTTC
CASGLQGDPYEQYF
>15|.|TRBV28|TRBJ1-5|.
TGTGCCAGCAGTTTTTTCGGTAGGAAGTGGCAGCCCCAGCATTTT
CASSFFGRKWQPQHF
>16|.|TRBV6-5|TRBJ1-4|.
TGTGCCAGCAGTTCCGCCGGGAGGCAGGTCAATGAAAAACTGTTTTTT
CASSSAGRQVNEKLFF
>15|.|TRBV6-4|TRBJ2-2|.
TGTGCCAGCAGTGTCGAGGGGCGCGGGACCGGGGAGCTGTTTTTT
CASSVEGRGTGELFF
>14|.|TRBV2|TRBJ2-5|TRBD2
TGTGCCAGCAGTGGAACTAGCGGGAATGAGGCCCAGTACTTC
CASSGTSGNEAQYF
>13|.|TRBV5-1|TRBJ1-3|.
TGCGCCAGCAGCGGGGTCTCTGGAAACACCATATATTTT
CASSGVSGNTIYF